There are many counts of the clone carrying this T cell receptor beta chain. Distinct nucleotide sequences in the sample also encode this CDR3. The CDR3 runs to 20 residues. V shed 0 bases and J 0 bases; nucleotides not matched to a gene: 8. Looked up from germline, CDR1 is MGHRA and CDR2 is YSYEKL. Using immunoSEQ multiplex PCR, the repertoire was profiled, and TCRdb retains in-frame clones only, with some absent. The sample has 400,000 to 550,000 clones; around 88% are singletons. The sample is drawn from a study of blood T cell repertoires in COVID-19. On the study more broadly: The study drew acute and convalescent COVID-19 samples from the United States, Italy and Spain. Sample material is recorded as cDNA or gDNA derived from T cells, B-cell-depleted T cells, or PBMCs.

The sequenced sample was peripheral blood. The chain employs TRBV4-1 and TRBJ2-4, with 13 positions matching TRBD2. The receptor was derived from a young woman with acute or convalescent COVID-19. CDR3 residues: CASSQDLTSGGARAKNIQYF. Written as DNA, the CDR3 is TGCGCCAGCAGCCAAGACCTTACTAGCGGGGGGGCCCGAGCCAAAAACATTCAGTACTTC.